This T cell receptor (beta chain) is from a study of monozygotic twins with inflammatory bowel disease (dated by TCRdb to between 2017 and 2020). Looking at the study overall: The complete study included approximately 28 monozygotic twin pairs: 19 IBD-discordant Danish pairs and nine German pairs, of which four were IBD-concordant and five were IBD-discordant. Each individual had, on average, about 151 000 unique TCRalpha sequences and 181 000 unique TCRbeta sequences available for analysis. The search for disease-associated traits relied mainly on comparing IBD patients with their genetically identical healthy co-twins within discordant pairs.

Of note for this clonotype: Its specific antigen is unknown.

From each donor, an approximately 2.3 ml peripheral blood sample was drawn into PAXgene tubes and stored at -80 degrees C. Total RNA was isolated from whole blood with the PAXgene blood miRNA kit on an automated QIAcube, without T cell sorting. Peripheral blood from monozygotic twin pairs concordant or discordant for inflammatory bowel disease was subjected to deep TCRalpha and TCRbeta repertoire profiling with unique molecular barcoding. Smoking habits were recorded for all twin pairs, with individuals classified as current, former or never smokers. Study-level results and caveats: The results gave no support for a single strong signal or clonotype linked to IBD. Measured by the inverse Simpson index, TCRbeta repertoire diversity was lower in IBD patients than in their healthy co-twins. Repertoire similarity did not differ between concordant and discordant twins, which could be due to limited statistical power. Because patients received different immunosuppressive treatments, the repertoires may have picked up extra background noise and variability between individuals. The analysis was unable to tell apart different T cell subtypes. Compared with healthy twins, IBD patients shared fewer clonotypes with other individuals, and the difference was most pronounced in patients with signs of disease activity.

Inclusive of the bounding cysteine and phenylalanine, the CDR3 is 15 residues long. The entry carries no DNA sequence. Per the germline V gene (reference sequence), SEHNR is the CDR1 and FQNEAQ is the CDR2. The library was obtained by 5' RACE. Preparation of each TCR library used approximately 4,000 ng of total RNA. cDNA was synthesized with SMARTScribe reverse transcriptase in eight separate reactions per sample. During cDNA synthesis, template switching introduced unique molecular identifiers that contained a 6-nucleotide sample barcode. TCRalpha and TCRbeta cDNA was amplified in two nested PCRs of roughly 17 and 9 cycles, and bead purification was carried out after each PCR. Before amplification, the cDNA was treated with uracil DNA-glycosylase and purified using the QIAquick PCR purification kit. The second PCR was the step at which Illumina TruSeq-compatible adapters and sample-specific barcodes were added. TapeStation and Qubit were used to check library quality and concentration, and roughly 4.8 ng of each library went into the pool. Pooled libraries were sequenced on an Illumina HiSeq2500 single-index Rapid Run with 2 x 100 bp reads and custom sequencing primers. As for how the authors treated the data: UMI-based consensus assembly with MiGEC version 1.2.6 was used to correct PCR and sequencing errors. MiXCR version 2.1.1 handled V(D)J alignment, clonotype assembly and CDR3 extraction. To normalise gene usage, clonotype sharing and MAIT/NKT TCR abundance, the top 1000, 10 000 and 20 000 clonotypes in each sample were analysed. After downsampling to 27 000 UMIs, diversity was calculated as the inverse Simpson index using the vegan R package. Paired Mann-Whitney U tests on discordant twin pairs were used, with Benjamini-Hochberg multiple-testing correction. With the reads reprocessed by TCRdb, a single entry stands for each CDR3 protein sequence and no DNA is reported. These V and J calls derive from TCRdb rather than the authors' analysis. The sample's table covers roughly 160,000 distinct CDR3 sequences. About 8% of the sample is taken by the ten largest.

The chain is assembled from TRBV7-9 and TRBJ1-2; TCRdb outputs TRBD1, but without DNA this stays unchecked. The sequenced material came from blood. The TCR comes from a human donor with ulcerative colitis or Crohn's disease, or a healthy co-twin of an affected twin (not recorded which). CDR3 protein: CASSRRQEPWGGYTF.